The 8 T cell receptor beta chains presented below share a single source sample, sequenced in a study of human T cells and chemical hapten exposure. Regarding time point: patch test 1, 2 weeks after DPC sensitization. Noted treatment: therapeutic diphenylcyclopropenone sensitization with weekly scalp DPC. MiXCR, run by TCRdb on the RACE reads, gives a single entry per CDR3 protein. The sample comprises fewer than 400,000 distinct CDR3 sequences, around 7% of which are singletons, and 7.5% to 8.5% rests with the top ten. The sequencing used whole blood, collected in connection with sensitization to the hapten diphenylcyclopropenone (DPC). All receptors come from a woman aged 18-29 years with alopecia areata. Some clones in this sample may be carry-over from other donors' samples.

This clonotype showed up just a few times. J is TRBJ2-1 and V is TRBV29-1; TRBD2 aligns across 8 bases. After removal of 5 bases from V and 1 base from J, the junction contained 1 base not matched to a gene. Looked up from germline, CDR1 is SQVTM and CDR2 is ANQGSEA. The CDR3 is 13 amino acids. This chain's CDR3 is CSVRLASYNEQFF. The CDR3 DNA sequence: TGCAGCGTTCGACTAGCGTCCTACAATGAGCAGTTCTTC.

This clonotype was seen a handful of times. CDR3 DNA: TGCAGTGCTATGTCAGGGATTAGCACAGATACGCAGTATTTT. Protein product: CSAMSGISTDTQYF. V and J are TRBV20-1 and TRBJ2-3; the D gene is possibly TRBD1 (5 bases). CDR1 is DFQATT and CDR2 is SNEGSKA in the germline V gene (reference sequence). V shed 4 bases and J shed 0 bases, with 11 bases lying between them. This CDR3 comprises 14 residues.

V is TRBV12-5 and J is TRBJ1-3, with no clear D. Germline CDR1 LGHNT, CDR2 FRNRAP. The germline V and J ends were trimmed by 2 bases and 0 bases, with 5 bases remaining between them. This CDR3 has 14 residues. The CDR3 loop reads CASGLSASGNTIYF. CDR3 coding DNA: TGTGCTAGTGGTTTGTCCGCCTCTGGAAACACCATATATTTT.

The V gene is TRBV4-1, the J gene TRBJ1-6; D may be TRBD1 (5 bases). The V end lost 0 bases, the J end lost 7 bases, and 10 bases lay between the germline ends. The V gene's germline CDR1 is MGHRA and CDR2 YSYEKL. The CDR3 spans 15 residues. The CDR3 loop is CASSQEAGRNSPLHF. CDR3 sequence (DNA): TGCGCCAGCAGCCAAGAAGCAGGGAGGAATTCACCCCTCCACTTT.

The rearrangement joins TRBV11-2 to TRBJ1-1; TRBD1 is a possible D gene (6 bases). Trimming took 8 bases from V and 1 from J, leaving 8 bases between them. The CDR3 is made up of 12 amino acids. Germline CDR1 SGHAT, CDR2 FQNNGV. The CDR3, as DNA: TGTGCCAGCGGACAGAGGAACACTGAAGCTTTCTTT. Translating gives CASGQRNTEAFF.

The V call is TRBV2, the J call TRBJ2-5; D may be TRBD2 (6 bases). CDR3 length equals 15 residues. The germline V gene has CDR1 SNHLY and CDR2 FYNNEI. V lost 4 bases and J lost 4, with 16 bases in between. The CDR3 reads CASSGGDRAGETQYF. DNA of the CDR3: TGTGCCAGCAGTGGGGGGGACCGAGCTGGAGAGACCCAGTACTTC.

This clonotype was detected only a few times. The chain links TRBV2 to TRBJ2-3; D not certain. V lost 0 bases, J lost 0 bases, and 16 bases lay in between. Looked up from germline, CDR1 is SNHLY and CDR2 is FYNNEI. CDR3 length: 18 residues. The CDR3: CASSEALQTRASTDTQYF. The CDR3 nucleotides are TGTGCCAGCAGTGAAGCGCTTCAGACACGTGCTAGCACAGATACGCAGTATTTT.

This clonotype came up many times. Here the CDR3 DNA reads TGTGCCACCAGTGATACTCAGCGGGGGGTGAATGAGCAGTTCTTC. Its translation: CATSDTQRGVNEQFF. This rearrangement joins TRBV24-1 to TRBJ2-1; the match to TRBD2 covers 9 bases. Germline V gene lookup returns CDR1 KGHDR and CDR2 SFDVKD. The J segment lost 7 bases and the V segment lost 3 bases, leaving 6 bases of the junction unmatched. CDR3 length: 15 amino acids.